A single sample is the source of the 23 T cell receptor beta chains below, sequenced in a study of T cell changes during pregnancy in multiple sclerosis. The assay was immunoSEQ multiplex PCR, and TCRdb's table has in-frame clones only and misses some. The sample comprises some 69,000 clones, about 92% of which are singletons, and approximately 2% rests with the top ten. This specimen consisted of peripheral blood, obtained in the second trimester of pregnancy. The receptors were gathered from a female donor in good health, enrolled as a control in a pregnancy study.

This clone was seen just once. The chain links TRBV4-2 to TRBJ2-7; weak D call: TRBD2 (6 bases). The germline gives CDR1 LGHNA, CDR2 YNFKEQ. Trimming stripped 1 base from V and 5 bases from J, with 12 bases between. The CDR3 covers 14 residues. The CDR3 nucleotides read TGTGCCAGCAGCCAAGGACTAGTCGTCGACGAGCAGTACTTC. Translating it yields CASSQGLVVDEQYF.

The chain recombines TRBV29-1 with TRBJ2-7; D is perhaps TRBD1 (6 bases). Trimming cost V 5 bases and J 1 base, with 18 bases left between them. Germline loops: CDR1 SQVTM, CDR2 ANQGSEA. There are 15 residues in the CDR3. CDR3 residues: CSVNTRQGSSYEQYF. The CDR3 nucleotides are TGCAGCGTTAATACTCGGCAGGGGAGTTCCTACGAGCAGTACTTC.

V is TRBV7-3 and J is TRBJ1-2; 10 bases align to TRBD1. The CDR3 is 17 amino acids. The V gene's germline CDR1 is SGHTA and CDR2 FQGTGA. V dropped 5 bases and J dropped 0; count of bases not matched to a gene: 9. The CDR3 region is CASSPGQGFPTNYGYTF. Here the CDR3 DNA reads TGTGCCAGCAGCCCGGGACAGGGGTTCCCCACTAACTATGGCTACACCTTC.

Turning to this clone: Sequence at one end of the junction differs from germline and may be a read error. The V gene is TRBV7-9, the J gene TRBJ1-2, with TRBD1 matching 7 bases. The CDR3 is 15 amino acids. Germline loops: CDR1 SEHNR, CDR2 FQNEAQ (reference sequence). For the CDR3, the DNA is TGTGCCAGCAGCTATAGCGGGACAGCTAACGATGGCTACACCTTC. Translation: CASSYSGTANDGYTF.

The rearrangement links TRBV2 to TRBJ1-2; D gene ambiguous. The CDR3 covers 13 residues. The ends were cut back, 2 bases at V and 4 bases at J, with 8 bases in the middle. The germline V gene encodes CDR1 SNHLY and CDR2 FYNNEI. This CDR3 is CASSENGPYGYTF. DNA of the CDR3: TGTGCCAGCAGTGAAAACGGTCCCTATGGCTACACCTTC.

A word on this clone: One end of the junction varies from germline; a read error may be responsible. This chain joins TRBV6-6 and TRBJ1-1; TRBD1 might be the D (6 bases). CDR1 MNHNY and CDR2 SVGAGI come from the germline V gene (reference sequence). The CDR3 length is 14 residues. The DNA of the CDR3 is TGTGCCAGCAATTACAGGGATGGAGGGACTGAAGCTTTCTTT. This encodes CASNYRDGGTEAFF.

V and J are TRBV9 and TRBJ1-1; the D gene is possibly TRBD1 (5 bases). V was clipped by 0 bases and J by 1 base, with 10 bases between them. The CDR3 contains 15 residues. CDR1 SGDLS and CDR2 YYNGEE come from the germline V gene. CDR3 sequence: CASSVDFGGNTEAFF. The CDR3 DNA reads as TGTGCCAGCAGCGTAGATTTCGGGGGGAACACTGAAGCTTTCTTT.

V gene TRBV7-2 combines with J gene TRBJ1-1; D possibly corresponds to TRBD1 (6 bases). The V and J ends lost 5 bases and 5 bases respectively, with 12 bases between them. Germline V gene lookup returns CDR1 SGHTA and CDR2 FQGNSA. The CDR3 covers 13 residues. This chain's CDR3 is CASSGRTATEAFF. The CDR3 coding sequence is TGTGCCAGCAGCGGACGGACAGCGACTGAAGCTTTCTTT. Drawing the rest from reference TRBV7-2 and TRBJ1-1, the complete variable domain is GAGVSQSPSNKVTEKGKDVELRCDPISGHTALYWYRQSLGQGLEFLIYFQGNSAPDKSGLPSDRFSAERTGGSVSTLTIQRTQQEDSAVYLCASSGRTATEAFFGQGTRLTVV.

J is TRBJ1-5 and V is TRBV5-4; 7 bases are a match to TRBD1. This CDR3 is 16 amino acids long. Per the germline V gene, CDR1 is SGHNT and CDR2 is YYREEE (reference sequence). Trimming cost V 4 bases and J 0 bases; bases outside gene matches: 7. CDR3 region: CASSRGTGDSNQPQHF. In nucleotides, the CDR3 is TGTGCCAGCAGCCGAGGAACAGGGGATAGCAATCAGCCCCAGCATTTT.

V usage is TRBV10-3 and J usage is TRBJ2-7, with 11 bases lining up with TRBD1. V lost 10 bases to trimming and J lost 2 bases; unmatched junction nucleotides: 10. The germline V gene has CDR1 ENHRY and CDR2 SYGVKD. The CDR3 extends over 15 amino acids. The CDR3 protein is CATFSGTGGAYEQYF. In nucleotides, the CDR3 is TGTGCCACCTTTAGTGGGACAGGGGGTGCCTACGAGCAGTACTTC.

The chain employs TRBV16 and TRBJ1-2; 9 bases align to TRBD1. Germline trimming cut 0 bases from V and 8 bases from J; bases unmatched to any gene: 7. CDR3 length: 15 residues. Germline-derived CDR1 and CDR2 are KGHSY and FQNENV. This CDR3 is CASSQSSGQGFGYTF. The CDR3 DNA is TGTGCCAGCAGCCAATCGTCGGGACAGGGATTCGGCTACACCTTC. Variable domain in full (rest from reference TRBV16 and TRBJ1-2): GEEVAQTPKHLVRGEGQKAKLYCAPIKGHSYVFWYQQVLKNEFKFLISFQNENVFDETGMPKERFSAKCLPNSPCSLEIQATKLEDSAVYFCASSQSSGQGFGYTFGSGTRLTVV.

V and J are TRBV28 and TRBJ2-7; 9 bases align to TRBD1. The length of the CDR3 is 13 residues. CDR1 and CDR2 (germline): MDHEN, SYDVKM. The V segment lost 3 bases and the J segment 6 bases; nucleotides outside the gene matches: 3. The CDR3 DNA reads as TGTGCCAGCAGTTTCGGGACAGGGCGCGAGCAGTACTTC. This translates into CASSFGTGREQYF.

The rearrangement uses TRBV5-4 and TRBJ2-5; 9 positions match TRBD2. CDR3 size: 13 residues. The germline gives CDR1 SGHNT, CDR2 YYREEE (reference sequence). V dropped 3 bases and J dropped 5; count of bases not matched to a gene: 2. The CDR3 bases are TGTGCCAGCAGCTATCTAGCGGGGGAGACCCAGTACTTC. Translating it yields CASSYLAGETQYF.

This chain uses TRBV5-5 with TRBJ1-1, with TRBD1 matching 8 bases. With 3 bases clipped from V and 2 bases from J, the junction kept 3 bases outside the gene matches. CDR3 length: 14 residues. Germline assignment: CDR1 SGHKS and CDR2 YYEKEE (reference sequence). The CDR3 region is CASSWDRINTEAFF. The CDR3 nucleotides are TGTGCCAGCAGCTGGGACAGGATAAACACTGAAGCTTTCTTT.

The CDR3 nucleotides are TGTGCCAGCAGTGTCAGGGGGAGCAATCAGCCCCAGCATTTT. Translating it yields CASSVRGSNQPQHF. The chain carries TRBV6-5 and TRBJ1-5, with 7 positions matching TRBD1. This CDR3 is 14 amino acids long. Per germline, CDR1 MNHEY and CDR2 SVGAGI. V shed 5 bases and J 1 base; nucleotides not matched to a gene: 2.

V usage is TRBV4-1 and J usage is TRBJ1-2, with D perhaps matching TRBD1 (5 bases). Trimming pared 6 bases from V and 2 bases from J, leaving 22 bases between. The CDR3 runs 17 residues. The germline V gene has CDR1 MGHRA and CDR2 YSYEKL. CDR3 nucleotide sequence: TGCGCCAGCAGTACGCCTTGGGGGGACCTAGAGAACTATGGCTACACCTTC. Translating it yields CASSTPWGDLENYGYTF.

This chain uses TRBV11-2 with TRBJ1-5; D is possibly TRBD1 (5 bases). The germline V gene encodes CDR1 SGHAT and CDR2 FQNNGV. This CDR3 comprises 16 residues. The V and J ends lost 1 base and 0 bases respectively, with 10 bases between them. The CDR3 nucleotides read TGTGCCAGCAGCTTAGCTGGGGGGTATAGCAATCAGCCCCAGCATTTT. Amino acids: CASSLAGGYSNQPQHF. Together with reference TRBV11-2 and TRBJ1-5, the CDR3 gives the full variable domain: EAGVAQSPRYKIIEKRQSVAFWCNPISGHATLYWYQQILGQGPKLLIQFQNNGVVDDSQLPKDRFSAERLKGVDSTLKIQPAKLEDSAVYLCASSLAGGYSNQPQHFGDGTRLSIL.

This sequence joins TRBV28 and TRBJ2-1; no definite D call. V was clipped by 5 bases and J by 10 bases, with 15 bases between them. The CDR3 spans 13 residues. Germline loops: CDR1 MDHEN, CDR2 SYDVKM. The CDR3 protein is CASSPRLKYEQFF. The CDR3 DNA reads as TGTGCCAGCAGTCCGCGACTTAAGTACGAGCAGTTCTTC.

This chain links TRBV20-1 with TRBJ1-1, with D maybe TRBD1 (5 bases). Germline V gives CDR1 DFQATT, CDR2 SNEGSKA (reference sequence). The V end lost 6 bases, the J end lost 3 bases, and 8 bases lay between the germline ends. The CDR3 runs to 11 residues. The CDR3 region has the DNA TGCAGTGCCCGGGACTACACTGAAGCTTTCTTT. Translation: CSARDYTEAFF.

The V gene is TRBV27, the J gene TRBJ2-7; 9 nucleotides agree with TRBD1. V shed 5 bases, J shed 7 bases, and the junction held 12 bases outside the gene matches. Germline values: CDR1 MNHEY, CDR2 SMNVEV (reference sequence). CDR3 length: 15 amino acids. The CDR3 region is CASSPRNRGQGEQYF. CDR3 bases: TGTGCCAGCAGTCCGCGGAACCGGGGACAGGGTGAGCAGTACTTC.

This chain links TRBV9 with TRBJ2-3; 7 bases align to TRBD2. Losses at the gene ends were 2 bases for V and 0 bases for J; bases not matched to a gene: 12. CDR3 size: 18 residues. CDR1 and CDR2 (germline): SGDLS, YYNGEE. CDR3 region: CASSVTPLLARSTDTQYF. The CDR3 DNA reads TGTGCCAGCAGCGTGACCCCGTTACTAGCGAGAAGCACAGATACGCAGTATTTT.

The chain has TRBV7-2 and TRBJ2-3; the D is unclear. CDR1 SGHTA and CDR2 FQGNSA come from the germline V gene. Between the trimmed V and J ends, which lost 1 base and 6 bases, there was a span of 14 bases. This CDR3 is 15 amino acids long. The CDR3 DNA reads TGTGCCAGCAGCTTAGAGGCGGCGGCGGCGGATACGCAGTATTTT. Amino acids: CASSLEAAAADTQYF.

This clone was seen only once. This specimen includes other DNA sequences encoding the same CDR3. The chain combines TRBV9 with TRBJ2-1; TRBD1 is a possible D gene (6 bases). The CDR3 is made up of 13 amino acids. V lost 7 bases and J 7 bases, leaving 15 bases between the germline ends. Germline lookup yields CDR1 SGDLS and CDR2 YYNGEE. CDR3 sequence: CASEQQGGNEQFF. As DNA, the CDR3 is TGTGCCAGCGAGCAACAGGGTGGGAATGAGCAGTTCTTC.